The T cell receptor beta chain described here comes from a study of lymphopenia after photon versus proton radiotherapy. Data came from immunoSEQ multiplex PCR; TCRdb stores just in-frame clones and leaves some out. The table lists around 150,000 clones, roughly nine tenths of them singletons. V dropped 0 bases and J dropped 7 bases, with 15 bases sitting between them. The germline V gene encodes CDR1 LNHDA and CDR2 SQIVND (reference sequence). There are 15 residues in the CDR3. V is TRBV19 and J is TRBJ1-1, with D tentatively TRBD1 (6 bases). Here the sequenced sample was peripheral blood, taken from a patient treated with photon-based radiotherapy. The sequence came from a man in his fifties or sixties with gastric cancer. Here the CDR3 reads CASSIDARTAGEAFF. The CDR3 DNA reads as TGTGCCAGTAGTATAGATGCTCGGACAGCTGGTGAAGCTTTCTTT.